The text below deals with one T cell receptor (beta chain). Antigen: not known. The record originates from a study of identical twins. General observations from the study: Conclusions were based on cross-sectional statistical analysis, without following the same donors.

With 6 bases clipped from V and 1 base from J, the junction kept 5 bases outside the gene matches. This CDR3 has 15 amino acids. The germline V gene encodes CDR1 SGHRS and CDR2 YFSETQ. In TCRdb, the 5' RACE reads were re-called with MiXCR into one record per CDR3 protein. Of over 500,000 distinct CDR3 sequences in the sample, roughly a fifth were seen once. All donors were healthy Caucasians. This same sample was also part of a study on T cells expressing NK-cell markers. From that second work: Roughly 1.0-7.0% of CD8+ T cells in over 5 donors belonged to dominant NKG2C+ clonotypes. These clonotypes, the leaders elsewhere, also led the CD3+CD56-NKG2C+ fraction in a few donors.

Sequencing was done on a sample of CD4+ T cells sorted from blood. The sequence was collected from a woman between 18 and 29 years old in good health. The chain uses TRBV5-1 and TRBJ2-3; 10 positions match TRBD1. This CDR3 reads CASKQTGGRTDTQYF. DNA for the CDR3: TGCGCCAGCAAACAGACAGGGGGCCGCACAGATACGCAGTATTTT.